This entry lists 5 T cell receptor beta chains sequenced from one sample in a study of blood T cell repertoires in COVID-19. Measured with immunoSEQ multiplex PCR; TCRdb has only the in-frame clones, and not every one. The table lists 190,000 or so clones, around four fifths of them singletons. Material for sequencing was peripheral blood. The receptors derive from a human donor with acute or convalescent COVID-19. The donor label of this sample is uncertain.

The chain combines TRBV5-4 with TRBJ2-2; possible D gene TRBD1, 6 bases. The CDR3 loop spans 15 amino acids. Germline CDR1 is SGHNT and CDR2 is YYREEE (reference sequence). Trimming stripped 0 bases from V and 4 bases from J, with 10 bases between. The CDR3 here is CASSLARGITGELFF. In DNA form, the CDR3 reads TGTGCCAGCAGCTTGGCCAGGGGCATCACCGGGGAGCTGTTTTTT.

V and J are TRBV28 and TRBJ1-1; 7 bases line up with TRBD1. J gave up 11 bases and V 6 bases, and 9 bases lay outside the gene matches. Looked up from germline, CDR1 is MDHEN and CDR2 is SYDVKM. This CDR3 comprises 12 residues. CDR3 amino acids: CASSNPGQRAFF. Written as DNA, the CDR3 is TGTGCCAGCAGCAATCCGGGACAGCGGGCTTTCTTT.

The chain couples TRBV5-4 to TRBJ1-1; D remains ambiguous. The V and J ends lost 4 bases and 8 bases respectively, with 15 bases between them. Germline CDR1 reads SGHNT; CDR2 reads YYREEE (reference sequence). This CDR3 is 13 amino acids long. This CDR3 reads CASSPEDGKEAFF. DNA of the CDR3: TGTGCCAGCAGCCCCGAGGACGGGAAAGAAGCTTTCTTT.

The chain employs TRBV7-9 and TRBJ2-1; TRBD2 matches at 9 bases. The V segment lost 1 base and the J segment 9 bases; nucleotides outside the gene matches: 1. The CDR3 contains 13 residues. The germline gives CDR1 SEHNR, CDR2 FQNEAQ (reference sequence). The CDR3 nucleotides read TGTGCCAGCAGCTTAGTTAGCGGGAGTGAGCAGTTCTTC. This codes for CASSLVSGSEQFF.

The J gene is TRBJ2-7, the V gene TRBV7-2, with D possibly TRBD1 on 5 matching bases. There are 14 residues in the CDR3. V lost 7 bases and J 1 base, leaving 14 bases between the germline ends. CDR1 SGHTA and CDR2 FQGNSA come from the germline V gene. The chain's CDR3 is CASNSRQGSYEQYF. CDR3 DNA sequence: TGTGCCAGCAATTCTAGGCAGGGTTCCTACGAGCAGTACTTC.